The clone carrying this TCR beta chain showed up just a few times. Antigen: not known. The record originates from a study of T cell repertoires in cytomegalovirus infection. Overall study context: HLA-B-restricted CMV epitopes that are well studied were used alongside recently identified HLA-C-restricted ones. Carrying CMV and the relevant HLA type showed in public TCR beta signatures.

Study observations and caveats: HLA-C-restricted CMV clonotypes gave the most frequent clonotype in two of eight donors. Of the TCR beta families, the public ones yielded a cumulative frequency that identified carriers of CMV plus the relevant HLA.

The V gene's germline CDR1 is MNHEY and CDR2 SVGEGT. Trimming took 6 bases from V and 3 from J, leaving 11 bases between them. CDR3 length equals 14 residues. TCRdb itself ran the reads through MiXCR, one entry per CDR3 protein. The table has about 830,000 distinct CDR3 sequences, around a third seen once. The clonotype was recovered from a human donor in good health (CMV status not recorded). Some clones in this sample may be carry-over from other donors' samples. Here the sequenced sample was cultured CD8+ T cells from PBMCs, taken from culture after CMV antigen stimulation. The genes are TRBV6-2 or TRBV6-3 and TRBJ2-2, with D tentatively TRBD1 (5 bases). Here the CDR3 DNA reads TGTGCCAGCAGCCGAACGACAGACACCGGGGAGCTGTTTTTT. This codes for CASSRTTDTGELFF.